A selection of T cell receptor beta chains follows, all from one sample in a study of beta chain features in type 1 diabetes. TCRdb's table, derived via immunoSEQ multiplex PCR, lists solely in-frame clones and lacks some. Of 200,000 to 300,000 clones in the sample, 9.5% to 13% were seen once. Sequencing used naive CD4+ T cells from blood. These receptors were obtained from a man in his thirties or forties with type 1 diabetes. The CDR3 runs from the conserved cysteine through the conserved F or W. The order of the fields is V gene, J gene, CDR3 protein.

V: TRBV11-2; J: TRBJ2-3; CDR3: CASSLEQGHYTDTQYF
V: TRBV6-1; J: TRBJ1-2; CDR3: CASSAGNYGYTF
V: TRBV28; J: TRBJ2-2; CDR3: CASSLGGKGGELFF
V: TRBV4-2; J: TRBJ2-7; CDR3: CASSPRGTSGFYEQYF
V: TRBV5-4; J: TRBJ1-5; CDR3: CASSRKGWARDNQPQHF
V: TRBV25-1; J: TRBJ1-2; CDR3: CASSDPGTGNGYTF
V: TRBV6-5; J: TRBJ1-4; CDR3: CASREGAYEKLFF
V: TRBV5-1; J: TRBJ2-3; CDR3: CASSSSGADTQYF
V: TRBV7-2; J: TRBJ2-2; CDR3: CASRPDRVTGELFF
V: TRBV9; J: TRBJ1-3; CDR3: CASSAQTGPGNTIYF